This TCR beta chain came from a study of a mutant IDH1 vaccine in newly diagnosed glioma. Study-wide context: Averaging about 37 years of age, treated patients were about 60% male and 37.5% female.

Study-wide results and caveats: Immune responses arising from the vaccine appeared in around 92% of patients.

Time point reported: week 11, during vaccination. In the vaccine, a single dose held 300 ug of the mutant IDH1 20-mer peptide, along with topical imiquimod. The donors had new WHO grade 3 or 4 astrocytomas; these were IDH1-mutant and ATRX-lost. On this clone: Its antigen is still unknown.

Generated by immunoSEQ multiplex PCR, the TCRdb table keeps only in-frame clones and is missing some. The table records about 66,000 clones, about 81% of them present only once. Germline V lookup: CDR1 SGHRS, CDR2 YFSETQ. The CDR3 is 14 amino acids. Between the trimmed V and J ends, which lost 3 bases and 3 bases, there was a span of 12 bases. This receptor was taken from a woman aged 50 to 60 with glioma. The chain uses TRBV5-1 and TRBJ1-1, with D maybe TRBD1 (6 bases). The material sequenced was PBMCs, taken from a glioma patient whose treatment included an IDH1 peptide vaccine. The DNA for the CDR3 is TGCGCCAGCAGCTCCCTAGGGGGGGACACTGAAGCTTTCTTT. Its translation is CASSSLGGDTEAFF.